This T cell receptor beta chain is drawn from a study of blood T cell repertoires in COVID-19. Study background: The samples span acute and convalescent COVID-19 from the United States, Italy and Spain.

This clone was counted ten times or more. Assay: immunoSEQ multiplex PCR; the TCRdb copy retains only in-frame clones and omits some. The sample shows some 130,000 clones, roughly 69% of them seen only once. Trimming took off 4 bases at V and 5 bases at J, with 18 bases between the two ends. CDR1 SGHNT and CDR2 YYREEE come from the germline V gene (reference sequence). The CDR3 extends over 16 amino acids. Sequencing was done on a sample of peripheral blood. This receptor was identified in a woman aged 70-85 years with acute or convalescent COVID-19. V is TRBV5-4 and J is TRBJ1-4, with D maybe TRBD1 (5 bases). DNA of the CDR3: TGTGCCAGCAGCCCAACGCCGGGACGGGGGAATGAAAAACTGTTTTTT. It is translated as CASSPTPGRGNEKLFF.